This entry concerns a single T cell receptor beta chain. This sample was included in a study of control samples from healthy donors and cancer patients. This CDR3 has 13 amino acids. Deletions cut 4 bases from V and 8 bases from J, with 13 bases between. Germline CDR1 is LGHDT and CDR2 is YNNKEL (reference sequence). Only in-frame clones appear in the TCRdb table, and some are missing; sequencing was by immunoSEQ multiplex PCR. The data contain about 93,000 clones, roughly nine tenths of them seen just once; the ten biggest clones take up 13% to 15%. The chain recombines TRBV3-1 (or the pseudogene TRBV3-2) with TRBJ2-3; D is possibly TRBD2 (6 bases). This sequence originates from a woman between 65 and 79 years old in good health. Material for sequencing was blood. CDR3 region: CASSRGGPATQYF. The CDR3 coding sequence is TGTGCCAGCAGCCGCGGAGGGCCGGCTACGCAGTATTTT.